The 4 T cell receptor beta chains given below trace back to one sample, sequenced in a study of cytomegalovirus exposure and HLA in healthy donors. The study ran its PCR with 60 Vbeta and 13 Jbeta primers. Using immunoSEQ multiplex PCR, the repertoire was profiled, and TCRdb retains in-frame clones only, with some absent. The data hold about 130,000 clones, with about four fifths observed a single time. Sequenced input: PBMCs. The receptors shown here come from a man aged 30-40 years in good health and CMV-seronegative.

V gene TRBV18 combines with J gene TRBJ2-3, with no clear D. V lost 2 bases and J lost 0, with 9 bases in between. The CDR3 has 15 amino acids. Germline V gene lookup returns CDR1 KGHSH and CDR2 LQKENI. This CDR3 reads CASSPGTPSTDTQYF. The DNA for the CDR3 is TGTGCCAGCTCACCAGGCACACCTAGCACAGATACGCAGTATTTT. Looking up the rest from reference TRBV18 and TRBJ2-3 gives the full variable domain: NAGVMQNPRHLVRRRGQEARLRCSPMKGHSHVYWYRQLPEEGLKFMVYLQKENIIDESGMPKERFSAEFPKEGPSILRIQQVVRGDSAAYFCASSPGTPSTDTQYFGPGTRLTVL.

The chain recombines TRBV4-1 with TRBJ2-5, with D unclear. The germline V gene has CDR1 MGHRA and CDR2 YSYEKL. Trimming took 1 base from V and 0 from J, leaving 6 bases between them. The CDR3 loop spans 14 amino acids. The CDR3, as DNA: TGCGCCAGCAGCCAAGCGCAGGACCAAGAGACCCAGTACTTC. Translated: CASSQAQDQETQYF.

The chain recombines TRBV5-1 with TRBJ1-2, with 7 nucleotides matching TRBD1. The CDR3 spans 15 residues. V shed 0 bases and J 5 bases; nucleotides not matched to a gene: 7. Germline V CDR1 and CDR2: SGHRS, YFSETQ. The CDR3 reads CASSLASQGVYGYTF. The CDR3 DNA reads as TGCGCCAGCAGCTTGGCCTCGCAGGGGGTGTATGGCTACACCTTC.

This clone came up once. This rearrangement joins TRBV27 to TRBJ2-2, with 7 bases that match TRBD1. Unmatched junction bases numbered 13, after V lost 7 bases and J lost 5 bases. Germline-derived CDR1 and CDR2 are MNHEY and SMNVEV (reference sequence). CDR3 size: 16 residues. The chain's CDR3 is CASTTQGVRVTGELFF. Here the CDR3 DNA reads TGTGCCAGCACCACCCAGGGGGTTAGGGTTACCGGGGAGCTGTTTTTT.